A selection of T cell receptor beta chains follows, all from one sample in a study of vaccination and CD4 T cells after COVID-19. No antigen is known for these receptors. MiXCR, applied by TCRdb to the PCR reads, yields one record per CDR3 protein. The table lists a few thousand distinct CDR3 sequences, 21% of them singletons. The sample comprised CD4+ T cells from blood, cultured in vitro. These receptor sequences come from a human donor who had recovered from COVID-19. The CDR3 runs from the conserved cysteine through the conserved F or W. Fields, in order: D gene, clone size, V gene, J gene, CDR3 DNA, CDR3 protein. A D gene is named only where the DNA matches it firmly. Clone sizes are given selectively: once, few, many, or a class where the clone is expanded.

>TRBD1|few|TRBV12-3/TRBV12-4|TRBJ1-5
TGTGCCAGCAGGGGGGCAGGGGGCATGGGTCAGCCCCAGCATTTT
CASRGAGGMGQPQHF
>TRBD2|few|TRBV4-2|TRBJ2-2
TGTGCCAGCAGCTGGACTAGCGGGGGGTCCGACACCGGGGAGCTGTTTTTT
CASSWTSGGSDTGELFF
>NA|few|TRBV20-1|TRBJ2-5
TGCAGTGCTAGAGATCATTCGGAGACCCAGTACTTC
CSARDHSETQYF
>TRBD2|few|TRBV5-1|TRBJ2-3
TGCGCCAGCAGCTTGGGAACTAGCGTCACAGATACGCAGTATTTT
CASSLGTSVTDTQYF
>TRBD2|medium-sized|TRBV6-2/TRBV6-3|TRBJ2-3
TGTGCCAGCAGTCCAATCCGACTAGCGGGGACAGATACGCAGTATTTT
CASSPIRLAGTDTQYF
>TRBD1|NA|TRBV2|TRBJ1-5
TGTGCCAGCAGTCCCGGGACAGGGAGGTTTCAGCCCCAGCATTTT
CASSPGTGRFQPQHF
>TRBD1|few|TRBV27|TRBJ1-2
TGTGCCAGCAGTTTAAAGGGGGCAAGCTATGGCTACACCTTC
CASSLKGASYGYTF
>NA|few|TRBV12-3/TRBV12-4|TRBJ1-2
TGTGCCAGCAGTTTTCTACAGGGTAGTGGCTACACCTTC
CASSFLQGSGYTF
>NA|NA|TRBV29-1|TRBJ2-2
TGCAGCGCCAGACTGGCAGGGGGGACCGGGGAGCTGTTTTTT
CSARLAGGTGELFF
>NA|NA|TRBV29-1|TRBJ2-1
TGCAGCGTTGGACACAACTTATACTTCAATGAGCAGTTCTTC
CSVGHNLYFNEQFF
>NA|large|TRBV12-3/TRBV12-4|TRBJ1-2
TGTGCCAGCAGTCTCAGACCGCCCCTCACCTTC
CASSLRPPLTF
>NA|NA|TRBV3-1|TRBJ2-3
TGTGCCAGCAGCCAAAACCCCGGACGCGATACGCAGTATTTT
CASSQNPGRDTQYF
>NA|NA|TRBV12-3/TRBV12-4|TRBJ2-3
TGTGCCAGGAAACAGGGAGCCGGCACAGATACGCAGTATTTT
CARKQGAGTDTQYF
>TRBD2|few|TRBV29-1|TRBJ2-3
TGCAGCGTTGATTACGGGGGGGGGACAGATACGCAGTATTTT
CSVDYGGGTDTQYF
>TRBD1|large|TRBV19|TRBJ2-6
TGTGCCAGTAGTATAACAACCCCGCGGACAGGGATACGCTCTGGGGCCAACGTCCTGACTTTC
CASSITTPRTGIRSGANVLTF
>NA|few|TRBV2|TRBJ2-3
TGTGCCAGCAGCTACACGGGGGTAGGGGATACGCAGTATTTT
CASSYTGVGDTQYF
>NA|medium-sized|TRBV6-1|TRBJ1-2
TGTGCCAGCAGACTACAGAGTAACTATGGCTACACCTTC
CASRLQSNYGYTF
>TRBD1|NA|TRBV7-2|TRBJ2-1
TGTGCCAGCAGCGCTATGACAGGGGGCAATGAGCAGTTCTTC
CASSAMTGGNEQFF
>NA|NA|TRBV6-1|TRBJ1-2
TGTGCCAGCAGTGAAGATTTCAGGGCCAATGGCTACACCTTC
CASSEDFRANGYTF
>NA|NA|TRBV6-1|TRBJ1-1
TGTGCCAGCAGTGAACGACAAGGGCCGCACACTGAAGCTTTCTTT
CASSERQGPHTEAFF
>NA|medium-sized|TRBV30|TRBJ1-2
TGTGCCTGGAGTATGCGAGGGGCCTATGGCTACACCTTC
CAWSMRGAYGYTF
>TRBD1|NA|TRBV30|TRBJ1-1
TGTGCCTGGAGTGGGTGGTCAGGGCAGGGGGCCCCTGAAGCTTTCTTT
CAWSGWSGQGAPEAFF
>NA|NA|TRBV30|TRBJ1-6
TGTGCCTGGAGTGGGGACCCGAGGTATAATTCACCCCTCCACTTT
CAWSGDPRYNSPLHF
>TRBD2|NA|TRBV29-1|TRBJ2-3
TGCAGCGTTGAAGGGCTAGCGGGGACCACAGATACGCAGTATTTT
CSVEGLAGTTDTQYF
>NA|NA|TRBV19|TRBJ1-1
TGTGCCAGTATCCCCGGGCCCCTTCTGCCGTCGTCTTTGGCTTTCTTT
CASIPGPLLPSSLAFF
>NA|NA|TRBV18|TRBJ1-2
TGTGCCAGCTCTCCCGACAGAAACTATGGCTACACCTTC
CASSPDRNYGYTF
>NA|few|TRBV25-1|TRBJ2-7
TGTGCCAGCAGTGATCCGGGATCAACCTACGAGCAGTACTTC
CASSDPGSTYEQYF
>NA|medium-sized|TRBV6-1|TRBJ2-3
TGTGCCAGCGGCCTAGGTCACACAGATACGCAGTATTTT
CASGLGHTDTQYF
>NA|few|TRBV5-4|TRBJ1-2
TGTGCCAGCAGCTTGGAGCGGGCTAACTATGGCTACACCTTC
CASSLERANYGYTF
>NA|NA|TRBV6-1|TRBJ2-7
TGTGCCAGCAGAGAATCGGGCACCCCCTACGAGCAGTACTTC
CASRESGTPYEQYF
>NA|NA|TRBV6-5|TRBJ1-5
TGTGCCAGCAGTTACCCGGAACATATCCAGGGGTCTCCGCTACCCCAGCATTTT
CASSYPEHIQGSPLPQHF
>NA|once|TRBV13|TRBJ1-1
TGTGCCAGCAGCGATTTGAACACTGAAGCTTTCTTT
CASSDLNTEAFF
>NA|medium-sized|TRBV7-8|TRBJ2-7
TGTGCCAGCAGCTTAGCGGAGGGCTTATCCTACGAGCAGTACTTC
CASSLAEGLSYEQYF
>NA|NA|TRBV5-6|TRBJ1-4
TGTGCCAGCAGCTTGGCTGAGGTTAAAAAACTGTTTTTT
CASSLAEVKKLFF
>TRBD2|NA|TRBV5-1|TRBJ2-7
TGCGCCAGCGGTCCGGGAGGCAGCTCCTACGAGCAGTACTTC
CASGPGGSSYEQYF
>TRBD1|NA|TRBV5-1|TRBJ1-1
TGCGCCAGCAGCTACCCCCCCCCCGGACAGGGTGTGAACACTGAAGCTTTCTTT
CASSYPPPGQGVNTEAFF
>NA|medium-sized|TRBV12-3/TRBV12-4|TRBJ2-7
TGTGCCAGCAGTGCGGGACGGGTCTACGAGCAGTACTTC
CASSAGRVYEQYF
>NA|large|TRBV19|TRBJ1-2
TGTGCCAGCAGCAGTGGTGGATACTATAACTATGGCTACACCTTC
CASSSGGYYNYGYTF
>NA|few|TRBV6-1|TRBJ1-1
TGTGCCAGCACCCCGGTTATTTCCGGTGAAGCTTTCTTT
CASTPVISGEAFF
>NA|few|TRBV6-1|TRBJ2-3
TGTGCCACCGAGGACCTTTTCACAGATACGCAGTATTTT
CATEDLFTDTQYF
>TRBD1|few|TRBV30|TRBJ2-2
TGTGCCTGGAGGGGAGGACAGGGTTACACCGGGGAGCTGTTTTTT
CAWRGGQGYTGELFF
>NA|NA|TRBV5-1|TRBJ1-2
TGCGCCAGCAGCCCTTCGGCGGTCGCGGACTACACCTTC
CASSPSAVADYTF
>NA|few|TRBV12-3/TRBV12-4|TRBJ1-2
TGTGCCATCCTTTCAAACAATACCAGAGGTTACACCTTC
CAILSNNTRGYTF
>NA|few|TRBV6-1|TRBJ1-3
TGTGCCAGCAATAACAGGGCAACCTCTGGAAACACCATATATTTT
CASNNRATSGNTIYF
>NA|medium-sized|TRBV19|TRBJ1-5
TGTGCCAGTAGTACCCCGGCCTTTAATCAGCCCCAGCATTTT
CASSTPAFNQPQHF
>TRBD2|medium-sized|TRBV7-8|TRBJ2-5
TGTGCCAGCAGCTTAGTCGGCGGGGGGGCGGAGACCCAGTACTTC
CASSLVGGGAETQYF
>NA|medium-sized|TRBV28|TRBJ2-7
TGTGCCAGCAGTCCAGACAGCGGCGAGCAGTACTTC
CASSPDSGEQYF
>TRBD1|NA|TRBV12-3/TRBV12-4|TRBJ1-6
TGTGCCAGCAGTGAACAGGGGGCGAGCTCACCCCTCCACTTT
CASSEQGASSPLHF
>NA|NA|TRBV5-1|TRBJ1-5
TGCGCCAGCAGCCCCACGGCGGGGGGCAATCAGCCCCAGCATTTT
CASSPTAGGNQPQHF
>NA|NA|TRBV6-5|TRBJ1-3
TGTGCCAGCAGTTACGGAGACACCATATATTTT
CASSYGDTIYF
>NA|NA|TRBV7-9|TRBJ2-5
TGTGCCAGCAGCTTTGGAGATGGGGGGATGAAAGAGACCCAGTACTTC
CASSFGDGGMKETQYF
>NA|few|TRBV30|TRBJ1-2
TGTGCCTGGAGGATCACAGCATATGGCTACACCTTC
CAWRITAYGYTF
>NA|NA|TRBV10-1|TRBJ2-3
TGCGCCAGCAGTGCGGGGGCAGATACGCAGTATTTT
CASSAGADTQYF